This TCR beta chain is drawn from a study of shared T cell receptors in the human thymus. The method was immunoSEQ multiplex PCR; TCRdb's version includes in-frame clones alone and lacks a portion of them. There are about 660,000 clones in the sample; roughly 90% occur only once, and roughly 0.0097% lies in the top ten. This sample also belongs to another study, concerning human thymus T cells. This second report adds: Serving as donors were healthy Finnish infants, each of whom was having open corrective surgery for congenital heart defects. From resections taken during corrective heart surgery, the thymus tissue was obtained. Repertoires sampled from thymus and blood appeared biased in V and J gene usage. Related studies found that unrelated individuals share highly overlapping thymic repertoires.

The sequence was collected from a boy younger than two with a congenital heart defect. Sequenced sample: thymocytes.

CDR3 sequence reads: CASSSEDSIGYGYTF. DNA for the CDR3: TGTGCCAGCAGCTCCGAGGACAGTATCGGGTATGGCTACACCTTC. This rearrangement joins TRBV11-1 to TRBJ1-2, with a tentative D call TRBD1 (6 bases). V shed 4 bases and J shed 5 bases, with 17 bases lying between them. The germline gives CDR1 SGHAT, CDR2 FQDESV (reference sequence). This CDR3 region has 15 residues.